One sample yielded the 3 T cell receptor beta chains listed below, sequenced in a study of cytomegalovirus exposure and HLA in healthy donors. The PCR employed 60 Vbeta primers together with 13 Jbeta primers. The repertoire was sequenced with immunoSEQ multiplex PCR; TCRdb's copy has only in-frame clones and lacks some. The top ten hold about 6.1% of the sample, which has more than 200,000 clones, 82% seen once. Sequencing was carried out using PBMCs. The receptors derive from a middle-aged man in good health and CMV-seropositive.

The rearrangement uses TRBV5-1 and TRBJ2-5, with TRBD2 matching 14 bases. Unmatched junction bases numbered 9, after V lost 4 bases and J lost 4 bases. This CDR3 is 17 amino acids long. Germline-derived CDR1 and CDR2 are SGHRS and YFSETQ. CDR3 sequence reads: CASSNGTSGSLRETQYF. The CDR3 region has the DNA TGCGCCAGCAGCAACGGGACTAGCGGGAGCCTCCGAGAGACCCAGTACTTC.

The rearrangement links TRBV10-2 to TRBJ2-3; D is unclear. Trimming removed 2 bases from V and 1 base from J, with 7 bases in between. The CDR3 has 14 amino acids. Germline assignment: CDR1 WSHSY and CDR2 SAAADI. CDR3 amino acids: CASSEVTRTDTQYF. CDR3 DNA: TGCGCCAGCAGTGAGGTGACACGCACAGATACGCAGTATTTT.

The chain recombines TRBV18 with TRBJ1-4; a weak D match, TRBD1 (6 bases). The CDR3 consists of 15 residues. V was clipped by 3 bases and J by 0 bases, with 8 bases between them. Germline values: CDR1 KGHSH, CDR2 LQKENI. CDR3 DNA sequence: TGTGCCAGCTCACCGGGGACAACAACTAATGAAAAACTGTTTTTT. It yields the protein CASSPGTTTNEKLFF. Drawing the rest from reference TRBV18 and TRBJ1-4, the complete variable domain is NAGVMQNPRHLVRRRGQEARLRCSPMKGHSHVYWYRQLPEEGLKFMVYLQKENIIDESGMPKERFSAEFPKEGPSILRIQQVVRGDSAAYFCASSPGTTTNEKLFFGSGTQLSVL.